A selection of T cell receptor beta chains follows, all from one sample in a study of T cell changes during pregnancy in multiple sclerosis. The repertoire was sequenced with immunoSEQ multiplex PCR; TCRdb's copy has only in-frame clones and lacks some. There are 84,000 or so clones in the sample; about 93% occur only once, and around 0.84% lies in the top ten. The sequences come from peripheral blood, collected in the third trimester of pregnancy. The source is a female donor with multiple sclerosis, enrolled in a pregnancy study. Both conserved end residues are part of each CDR3. The D gene is left open where the match is weak. Size tells how often a clone was seen (once, few, many) or the class of an expanded clone, and some rows leave it out.

15 | TRBJ1-5 | TRBV19 | once | TRBD1 | TGTGCCAGTAGTATAAGGACAGGCAGCAATCAGCCCCAGCATTTT | CASSIRTGSNQPQHF
17 | TRBJ2-1 | TRBV11-2 | once | . | TGTGCCAGCAGCCCACTCTCTAGGGGTATTGGCTACAATGAGCAGTTCTTC | CASSPLSRGIGYNEQFF
14 | TRBJ2-1 | TRBV6-6 | few | TRBD1 | TGTGCCAGCAGTGATCGGACAGGGAGCCATGAGCAGTTCTTC | CASSDRTGSHEQFF
13 | TRBJ2-7 | TRBV6-5 | . | TRBD1 | TGTGCCAGCAGGATGGACAGGGTAAACGAGCAGTACTTC | CASRMDRVNEQYF
16 | TRBJ1-4 | TRBV7-9 | . | . | TGTGCCAGCAGCTTAGTTCAAGGGGCGTCTAATGAAAAACTGTTTTTT | CASSLVQGASNEKLFF
17 | TRBJ1-1 | TRBV19 | . | TRBD1 | TGTGCCAGTCGGACCCGGGACAGGGGGCCGAGGAACACTGAAGCTTTCTTT | CASRTRDRGPRNTEAFF
12 | TRBJ2-5 | TRBV5-1 | . | . | TGCGCCAGCGAAGGAGGTGACGAGACCCAGTACTTC | CASEGGDETQYF
15 | TRBJ2-2 | TRBV7-9 | . | TRBD2 | TGTGCCAGCAGCTCCAGCGGGAGGGCCGGCGGGGAGCTGTTTTTT | CASSSSGRAGGELFF
17 | TRBJ2-5 | TRBV1 | . | . | TGCACCAGCAGCCACGACGAGAGTCAGGGGGCGTCGGAGACCCAGTACTTC | CTSSHDESQGASETQYF
13 | TRBJ2-7 | TRBV29-1 | . | TRBD1 | TGCAGCGTTGGGGGACAGGGGGCCGTCGAGCAGTACTTC | CSVGGQGAVEQYF
17 | TRBJ2-2 | TRBV5-1 | . | . | TGCGCCAGCAGCTTGGCCTTAGCGGTTCCGAATACCGGGGAGCTGTTTTTT | CASSLALAVPNTGELFF
16 | TRBJ2-2 | TRBV5-1 | . | TRBD1 | TGCGCCAGCAACCCCCGGGACAGCCCGAACACCGGGGAGCTGTTTTTT | CASNPRDSPNTGELFF
14 | TRBJ1-5 | TRBV27 | . | . | TGTGCCAGCAGTCCTCAGGGGAGCAATCAGCCCCAGCATTTT | CASSPQGSNQPQHF
13 | TRBJ2-1 | TRBV27 | . | . | TGTGCCAGCAGTCTGCTATTAAGTAATGAGCAGTTCTTC | CASSLLLSNEQFF
14 | TRBJ2-7 | TRBV19 | once | TRBD2 | TGTGCCAGTAGTATAGCGGGAGGGGCCTACGAGCAGTACTTC | CASSIAGGAYEQYF
15 | TRBJ2-7 | TRBV4-1 | . | TRBD2 | TGCGCCAGCAGCCAACTAGCGGGAGTATCCTACGAGCAGTACTTC | CASSQLAGVSYEQYF
13 | TRBJ2-3 | TRBV7-2 | . | TRBD2 | TGTGCCAGCAGCCCTGGGGGGGTGTATACGCAGTATTTT | CASSPGGVYTQYF
16 | TRBJ1-2 | TRBV5-4 | . | TRBD1 | TGTGCCAGCAGCTTCTACGGGACAGGGGCCATCTATGGCTACACCTTC | CASSFYGTGAIYGYTF
16 | TRBJ1-5 | TRBV5-8 | . | TRBD1 | TGTGCCAGCAGCTTGGGGACAAGGGGGCCCAATCAGCCCCAGCATTTT | CASSLGTRGPNQPQHF
13 | TRBJ2-7 | TRBV11-2 | . | . | TGTGCCAGCAGCTATGAGAGCTCCTACGAGCAGTACTTC | CASSYESSYEQYF
16 | TRBJ2-2 | TRBV21-1 | . | . | TGTGCCAGCACCGATAGCGAGGTTTCGAACACCGGGGAGCTGTTTTTT | CASTDSEVSNTGELFF
12 | TRBJ2-7 | TRBV10-3 | . | . | TGTGCCATCAGTGATTCCTACACTAAGGCGTACTTC | CAISDSYTKAYF
16 | TRBJ2-7 | TRBV18 | once | TRBD2 | TGTGCCAGCTCACCACTGGGACTAGCGGCGGTCTACGAGCAGTACTTC | CASSPLGLAAVYEQYF
14 | TRBJ1-1 | TRBV14 | . | . | TGTGCCAGCAGCCTGGGGACACTGAACACTGAAGCTTTCTTT | CASSLGTLNTEAFF
15 | TRBJ1-5 | TRBV18 | . | TRBD1 | TGTGCCAGCTCAAGAAACGACAGGGGCCGAGGGCCCCAGCATTTT | CASSRNDRGRGPQHF
15 | TRBJ1-3 | TRBV19 | . | . | TGTGCCAGTAGTATAGGAGGGATCTCTGGAAACACCATATATTTT | CASSIGGISGNTIYF
17 | TRBJ2-2 | TRBV11-3 | . | TRBD2 | TGTGCCAGCAGCTCCTCCTGGGGGAGGGCCCGTACCGGGGAGCTGTTTTTT | CASSSSWGRARTGELFF
15 | TRBJ2-7 | TRBV27 | . | TRBD2 | TGTGCCAGCAGTTCACGACTAGCGGGAGTTTACGAGCAGTACTTC | CASSSRLAGVYEQYF
13 | TRBJ1-1 | TRBV9 | . | . | TGTGCCAGCAGCGCGGTCCGGGGCACTGAAGCTTTCTTT | CASSAVRGTEAFF
17 | TRBJ2-7 | TRBV4-3 | . | TRBD2 | TGCGCCAGCAGCCAAGAGGGGACTAGCGGATATTCCTACGAGCAGTACTTC | CASSQEGTSGYSYEQYF
17 | TRBJ1-5 | TRBV28 | . | TRBD1 | TGTGCCAGCAGGGCCTCGACAGGGGGATACCGCAATCAGCCCCAGCATTTT | CASRASTGGYRNQPQHF
13 | TRBJ1-1 | TRBV4-1 | . | . | TGCGCCAGCAGCCAAGAATTCAGTACTGAAGCTTTCTTT | CASSQEFSTEAFF
13 | TRBJ2-5 | TRBV27 | . | . | TGTGCCAGCAGCTCCTTTAGGGGGGAGACCCAGTACTTC | CASSSFRGETQYF
11 | TRBJ1-1 | TRBV2 | . | . | TGTGCCAGCATGTCCGACGGGGAAGCTTTCTTT | CASMSDGEAFF
14 | TRBJ2-1 | TRBV7-9 | . | . | TGTGCCAGCAGCCTGGCCAGGGGAAAGGATGAGCAGTTCTTC | CASSLARGKDEQFF